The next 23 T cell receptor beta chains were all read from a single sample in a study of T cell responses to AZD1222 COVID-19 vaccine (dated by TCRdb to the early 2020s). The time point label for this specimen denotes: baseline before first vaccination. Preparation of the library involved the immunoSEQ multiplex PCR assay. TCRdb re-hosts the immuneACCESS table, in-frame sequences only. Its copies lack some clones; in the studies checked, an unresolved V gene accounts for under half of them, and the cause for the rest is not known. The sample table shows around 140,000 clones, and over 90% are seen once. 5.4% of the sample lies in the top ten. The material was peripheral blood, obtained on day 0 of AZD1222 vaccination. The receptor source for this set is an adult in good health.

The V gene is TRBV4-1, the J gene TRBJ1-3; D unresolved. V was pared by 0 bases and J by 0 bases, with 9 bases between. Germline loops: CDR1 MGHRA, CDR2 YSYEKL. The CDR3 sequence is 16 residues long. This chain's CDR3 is CASSQDQGVSGNTIYF. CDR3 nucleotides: TGCGCCAGCAGCCAAGATCAAGGCGTCTCTGGAAACACCATATATTTT.

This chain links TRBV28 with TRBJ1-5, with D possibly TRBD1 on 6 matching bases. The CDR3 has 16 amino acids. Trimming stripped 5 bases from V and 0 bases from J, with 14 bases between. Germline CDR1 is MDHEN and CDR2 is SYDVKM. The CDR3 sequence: CASSPRWGRSNQPQHF. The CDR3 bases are TGTGCCAGCAGTCCCCGGTGGGGGCGTAGCAATCAGCCCCAGCATTTT.

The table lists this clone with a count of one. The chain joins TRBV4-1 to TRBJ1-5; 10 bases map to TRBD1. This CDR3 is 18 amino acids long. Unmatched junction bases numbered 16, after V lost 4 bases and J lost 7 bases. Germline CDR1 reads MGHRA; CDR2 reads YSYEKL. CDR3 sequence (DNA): TGCGCCAGCAGCCCTTGGGACAGGGGAACCCTAAACAGCCAGCCCCAGCATTTT. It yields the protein CASSPWDRGTLNSQPQHF.

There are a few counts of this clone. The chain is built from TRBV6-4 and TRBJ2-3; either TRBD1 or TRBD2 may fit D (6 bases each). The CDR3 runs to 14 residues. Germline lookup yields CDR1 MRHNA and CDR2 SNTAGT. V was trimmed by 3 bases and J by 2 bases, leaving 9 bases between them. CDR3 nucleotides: TGTGCCAGCAGTGAAAGGGGGGCCACAGATACGCAGTATTTT. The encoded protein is CASSERGATDTQYF.

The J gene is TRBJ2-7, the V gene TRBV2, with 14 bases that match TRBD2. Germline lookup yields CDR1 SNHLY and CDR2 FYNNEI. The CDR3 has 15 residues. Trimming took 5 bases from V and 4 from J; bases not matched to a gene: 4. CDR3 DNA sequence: TGTGCCAGCAGTAAAGGGACTAGCGGGGGTTACGAGCAGTACTTC. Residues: CASSKGTSGGYEQYF. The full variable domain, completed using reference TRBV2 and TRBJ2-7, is EPEVTQTPSHQVTQMGQEVILRCVPISNHLYFYWYRQILGQKVEFLVSFYNNEISEKSEIFDDQFSVERPDGSNFTLKIRSTKLEDSAMYFCASSKGTSGGYEQYFGPGTRLTVT.

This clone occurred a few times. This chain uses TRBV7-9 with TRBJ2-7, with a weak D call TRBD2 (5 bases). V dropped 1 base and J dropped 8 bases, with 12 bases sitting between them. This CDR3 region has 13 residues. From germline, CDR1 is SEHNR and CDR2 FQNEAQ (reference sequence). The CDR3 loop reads CASSLVGDVQQYF. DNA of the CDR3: TGTGCCAGCAGCTTAGTGGGAGACGTACAGCAGTACTTC.

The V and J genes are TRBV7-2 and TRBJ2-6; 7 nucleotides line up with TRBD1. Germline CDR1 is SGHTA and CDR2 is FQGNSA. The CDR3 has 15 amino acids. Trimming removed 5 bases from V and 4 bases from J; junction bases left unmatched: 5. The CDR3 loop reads CASSQGTAGANVLTF. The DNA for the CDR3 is TGTGCCAGCAGCCAAGGGACAGCCGGGGCCAACGTCCTGACTTTC.

This CDR3 is CASSKTGTNTDTQYF. Here the CDR3 DNA reads TGTGCCAGCAGCAAAACCGGGACGAACACAGATACGCAGTATTTT. The J gene is TRBJ2-3, the V gene TRBV28; either TRBD1 or TRBD2 may supply D (5 bases each). V was cut by 6 bases and J by 2 bases, with 15 bases left in between. The CDR3 has 15 residues. Germline V lookup: CDR1 MDHEN, CDR2 SYDVKM.

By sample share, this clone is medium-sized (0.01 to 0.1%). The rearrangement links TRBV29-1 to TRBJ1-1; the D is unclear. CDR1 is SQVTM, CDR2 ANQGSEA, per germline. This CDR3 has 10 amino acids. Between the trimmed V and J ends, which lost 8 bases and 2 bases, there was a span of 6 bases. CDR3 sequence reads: CSIFNTEAFF. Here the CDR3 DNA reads TGCAGCATCTTCAACACTGAAGCTTTCTTT.

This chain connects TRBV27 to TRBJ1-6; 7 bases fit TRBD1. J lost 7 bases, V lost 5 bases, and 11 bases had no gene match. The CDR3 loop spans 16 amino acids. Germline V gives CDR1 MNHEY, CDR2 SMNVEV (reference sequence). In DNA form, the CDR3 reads TGTGCCAGCAGTAGGAGACGACAGGGCTTAAATTCACCCCTCCACTTT. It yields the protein CASSRRRQGLNSPLHF.

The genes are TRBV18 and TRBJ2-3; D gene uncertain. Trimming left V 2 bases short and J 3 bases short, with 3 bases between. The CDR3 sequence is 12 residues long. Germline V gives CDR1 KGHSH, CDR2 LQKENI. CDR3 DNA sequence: TGTGCCAGCTCACCAGCAACAGATACGCAGTATTTT. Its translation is CASSPATDTQYF.

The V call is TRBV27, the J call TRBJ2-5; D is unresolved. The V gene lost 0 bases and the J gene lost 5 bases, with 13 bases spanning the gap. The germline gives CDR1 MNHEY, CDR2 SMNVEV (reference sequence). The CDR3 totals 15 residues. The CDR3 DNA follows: TGTGCCAGCAGTTTATCCGCCAGCCGCCGGGAGACCCAGTACTTC. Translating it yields CASSLSASRRETQYF.

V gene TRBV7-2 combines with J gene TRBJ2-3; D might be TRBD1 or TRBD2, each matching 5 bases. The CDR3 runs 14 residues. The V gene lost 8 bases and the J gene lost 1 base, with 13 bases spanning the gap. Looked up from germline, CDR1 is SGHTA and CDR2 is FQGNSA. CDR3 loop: CASRPGRRTDTQYF. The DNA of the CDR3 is TGTGCCAGCCGCCCGGGGCGCCGCACAGATACGCAGTATTTT.

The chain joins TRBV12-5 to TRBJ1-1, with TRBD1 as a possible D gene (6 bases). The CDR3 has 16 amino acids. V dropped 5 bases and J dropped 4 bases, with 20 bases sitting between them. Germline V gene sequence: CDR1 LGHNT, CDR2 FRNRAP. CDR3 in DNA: TGTGCTAGTGGTCCCGGCCGGGTTCAGGGGCGCACTGAAGCTTTCTTT. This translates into CASGPGRVQGRTEAFF.

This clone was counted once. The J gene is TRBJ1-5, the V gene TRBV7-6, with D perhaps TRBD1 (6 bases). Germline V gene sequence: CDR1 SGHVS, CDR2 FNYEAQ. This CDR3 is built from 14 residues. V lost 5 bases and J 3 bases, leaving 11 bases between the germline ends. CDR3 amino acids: CASSLGGHNQPQHF. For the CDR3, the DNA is TGTGCCAGCAGCCTGGGGGGGCACAATCAGCCCCAGCATTTT.

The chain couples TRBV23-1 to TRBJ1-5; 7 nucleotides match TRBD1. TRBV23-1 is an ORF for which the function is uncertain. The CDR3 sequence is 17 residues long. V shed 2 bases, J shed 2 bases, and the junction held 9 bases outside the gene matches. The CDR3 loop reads CASSQPDRAEGNQPQHF. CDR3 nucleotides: TGCGCCAGCAGTCAACCAGACAGGGCTGAGGGCAATCAGCCCCAGCATTTT.

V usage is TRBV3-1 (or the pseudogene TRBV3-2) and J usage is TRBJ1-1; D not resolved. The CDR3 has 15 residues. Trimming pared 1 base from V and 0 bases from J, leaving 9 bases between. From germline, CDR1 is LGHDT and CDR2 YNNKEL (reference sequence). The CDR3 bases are TGTGCCAGCAGCCAAGTGGCATCAGTGAACACTGAAGCTTTCTTT. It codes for CASSQVASVNTEAFF.

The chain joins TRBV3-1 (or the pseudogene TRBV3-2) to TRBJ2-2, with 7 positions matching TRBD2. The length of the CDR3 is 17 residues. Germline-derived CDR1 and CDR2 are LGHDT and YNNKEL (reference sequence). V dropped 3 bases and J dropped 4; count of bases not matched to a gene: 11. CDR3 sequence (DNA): TGTGCCAGCAGCCAGTCTCGGGGGACTAAAGTCACCGGGGAGCTGTTTTTT. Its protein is CASSQSRGTKVTGELFF.

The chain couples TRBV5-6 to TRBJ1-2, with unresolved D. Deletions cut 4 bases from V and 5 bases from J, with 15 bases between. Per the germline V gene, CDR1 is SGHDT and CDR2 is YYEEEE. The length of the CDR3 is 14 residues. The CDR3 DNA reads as TGTGCCAGCAGCCCCTCCACGGCGTTTTATGGCTACACCTTC. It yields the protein CASSPSTAFYGYTF. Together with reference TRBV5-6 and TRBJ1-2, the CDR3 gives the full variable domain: DAGVTQSPTHLIKTRGQQVTLRCSPKSGHDTVSWYQQALGQGPQFIFQYYEEEERQRGNFPDRFSGHQFPNYSSELNVNALLLGDSALYLCASSPSTAFYGYTFGSGTRLTVV.

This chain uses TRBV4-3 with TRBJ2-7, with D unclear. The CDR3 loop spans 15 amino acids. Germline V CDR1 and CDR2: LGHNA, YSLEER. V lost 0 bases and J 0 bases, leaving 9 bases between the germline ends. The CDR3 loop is CASSQDTGTSYEQYF. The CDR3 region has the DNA TGCGCCAGCAGCCAAGATACCGGCACCTCCTACGAGCAGTACTTC.

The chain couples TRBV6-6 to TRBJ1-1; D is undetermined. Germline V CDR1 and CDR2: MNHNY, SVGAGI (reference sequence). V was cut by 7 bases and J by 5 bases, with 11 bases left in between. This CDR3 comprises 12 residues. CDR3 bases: TGTGCCAGCAAGGAGTTGGGGACTGAAGCTTTCTTT. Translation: CASKELGTEAFF.

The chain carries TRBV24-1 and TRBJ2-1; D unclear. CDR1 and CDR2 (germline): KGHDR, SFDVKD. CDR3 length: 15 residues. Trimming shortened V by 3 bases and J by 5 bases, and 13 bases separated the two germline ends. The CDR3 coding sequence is TGTGCCACCAGTGATCTGGCAGCTGATCACAATGAGCAGTTCTTC. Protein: CATSDLAADHNEQFF.

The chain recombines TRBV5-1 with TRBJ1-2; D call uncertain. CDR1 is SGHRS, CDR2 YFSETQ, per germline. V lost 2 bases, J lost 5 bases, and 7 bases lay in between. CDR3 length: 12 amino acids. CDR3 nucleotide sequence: TGCGCCAGCAGCTTAAACAGATATGGCTACACCTTC. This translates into CASSLNRYGYTF.